These 9 T cell receptor beta chains came from one sample sequenced in a study of vaccination and CD4 T cells after COVID-19. Treatment: roughly 10-day PBMC culture with coronavirus spike peptide pools or control peptides (ViraFEST assay). Researchers used the Oncomine TCR Beta short-read assay to sequence DNA from cultured CD4+ T cells. A single record per CDR3 protein comes from TCRdb applying MiXCR to the PCR reads. The table lists more than 12,000 distinct CDR3 sequences, approximately 55% of them singletons. Their specific antigens are unknown. The specimen comprised CD4+ T cells from blood, cultured in vitro, sampled before SARS-CoV-2 vaccination. These TCRs come from a human donor who had recovered from COVID-19.

This clonotype showed up just a few times. The V and J genes are TRBV7-7 and TRBJ2-5; 7 bases are shared with TRBD2. J was trimmed by 7 bases and V by 3 bases; bases with no gene match: 8. The CDR3 is made up of 14 amino acids. Germline CDR1 SSHAT, CDR2 FNYEAQ (reference sequence). CDR3 DNA: TGTGCCAGCAGCTTGGGAGGGCCTCCAAGGACCCAGTACTTC. It codes for CASSLGGPPRTQYF. The entire variable domain, with the rest obtained from reference TRBV7-7 and TRBJ2-5, is as follows: GAGVSQSPRYKVTKRGQDVTLRCDPISSHATLYWYQQALGQGPEFLTYFNYEAQPDKSGLPSDRFSAERPEGSISTLTIQRTEQRDSAMYRCASSLGGPPRTQYFGPGTRLLVL.

With regard to this clonotype: The junction differs from germline at one of its ends, possibly a read error. This chain joins TRBV11-2 and TRBJ2-7, with D unclear. Per germline, CDR1 SGHAT and CDR2 FQNNGV. CDR3 length: 11 residues. The CDR3 protein is CVSSSNYEQYF. The CDR3 bases are TGTGTCAGCAGCTCCAACTACGAGCAGTACTTC.

The chain recombines TRBV28 with TRBJ2-7; 10 nucleotides agree with TRBD1. The CDR3 extends over 12 amino acids. The germline V gene encodes CDR1 MDHEN and CDR2 SYDVKM. CDR3: CVVGQGYYEQYF. The DNA of the CDR3 is TGTGTGGTGGGACAGGGGTACTACGAGCAGTACTTC.

This rearrangement joins TRBV7-2 to TRBJ2-2; D is possibly TRBD1 (5 bases). This CDR3 contains 15 residues. CDR1 and CDR2 from the germline V gene are SGHTA and FQGNSA. Trimming shortened V by 4 bases and J by 4 bases, and 13 bases separated the two germline ends. Here the CDR3 reads CASSSQGFGTGELFF. CDR3 DNA: TGTGCCAGCAGCTCTCAGGGATTCGGCACCGGGGAGCTGTTTTTT.

This clonotype has only a few counts. The V call is TRBV6-7, the J call TRBJ2-5; D is possibly TRBD1 (6 bases). TRBV6-7 is known as an ORF, though its function is uncertain. CDR3 size: 13 residues. Trimming removed 2 bases from V and 5 bases from J, with 9 bases in between. CDR3 bases: TGTGCCAGCAGTTACGGTCAGGGGGAGACCCAGTACTTC. As protein: CASSYGQGETQYF.

This clonotype was seen only a few times. This chain links TRBV30 with TRBJ1-5; the match to TRBD1 covers 7 bases. CDR3 size: 15 residues. Germline loops: CDR1 GTSNPN, CDR2 SVGIG (reference sequence). J lost 0 bases, V lost 0 bases, and 2 bases had no gene match. The CDR3: CAWSVGQSSNQPQHF. CDR3 DNA: TGTGCCTGGAGTGTGGGACAGAGTAGCAATCAGCCCCAGCATTTT.

This clonotype came up a few times. The chain combines TRBV6-4 with TRBJ2-1; possible D gene TRBD2, 5 bases. The CDR3 runs to 15 residues. V lost 0 bases and J lost 0, with 6 bases in between. Germline V gene data show CDR1 as MRHNA and CDR2 as SNTAGT. The CDR3 region is CASSDSAGSYNEQFF. In nucleotides, the CDR3 is TGTGCCAGCAGTGACTCGGCGGGCTCCTACAATGAGCAGTTCTTC.

V is TRBV20-1 and J is TRBJ2-5, with D perhaps matching TRBD2 (6 bases). CDR1 is DFQATT and CDR2 is SNEGSKA in the germline V gene (reference sequence). The CDR3 loop spans 16 amino acids. V was shortened by 0 bases and J by 1 base, with 15 bases between the two germline ends. CDR3 nucleotide sequence: TGCAGTGCTAGAGATCGGAGAGGAGGGATCCAAGAGACCCAGTACTTC. It translates to CSARDRRGGIQETQYF.

The genes are TRBV6-1 and TRBJ2-1; TRBD2 might be the D (7 bases). Trimming took off 6 bases at V and 4 bases at J, with 19 bases between the two ends. There are 16 residues in the CDR3. The germline V gene has CDR1 MNHNS and CDR2 SASEGT. The CDR3 DNA follows: TGTGCCAGCAGCGCGGCTGGGGGCGGGAGTTACAATGAGCAGTTCTTC. This gives the protein CASSAAGGGSYNEQFF.